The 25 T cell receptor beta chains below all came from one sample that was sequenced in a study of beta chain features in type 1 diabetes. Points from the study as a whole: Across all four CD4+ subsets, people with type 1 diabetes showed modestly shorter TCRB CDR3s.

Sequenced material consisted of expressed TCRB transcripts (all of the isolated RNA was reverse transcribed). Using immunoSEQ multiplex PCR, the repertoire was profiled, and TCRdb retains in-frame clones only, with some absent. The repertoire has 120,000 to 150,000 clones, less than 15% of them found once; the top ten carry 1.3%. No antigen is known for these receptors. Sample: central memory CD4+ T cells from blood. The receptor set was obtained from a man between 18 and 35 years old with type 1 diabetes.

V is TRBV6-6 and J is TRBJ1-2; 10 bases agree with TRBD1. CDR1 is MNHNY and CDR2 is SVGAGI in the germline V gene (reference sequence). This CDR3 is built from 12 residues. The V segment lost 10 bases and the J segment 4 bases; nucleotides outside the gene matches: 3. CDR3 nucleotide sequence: TGTGCCATCGGGACAGGGGCCTATGGCTACACCTTC. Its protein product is CAIGTGAYGYTF.

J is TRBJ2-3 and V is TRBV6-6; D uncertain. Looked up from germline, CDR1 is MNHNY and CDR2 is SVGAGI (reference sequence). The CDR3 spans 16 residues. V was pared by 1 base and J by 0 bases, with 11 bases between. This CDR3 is CASSYLSVDSTDTQYF. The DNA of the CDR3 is TGTGCCAGCAGTTACTTATCAGTGGATAGCACAGATACGCAGTATTTT.

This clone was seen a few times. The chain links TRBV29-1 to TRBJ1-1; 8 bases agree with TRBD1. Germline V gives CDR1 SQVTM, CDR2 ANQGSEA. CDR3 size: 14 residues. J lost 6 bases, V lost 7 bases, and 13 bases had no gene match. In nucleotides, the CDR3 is TGCAGCGGCAGAATCTTGACGACAGGGGCTGAAGCTTTCTTT. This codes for CSGRILTTGAEAFF. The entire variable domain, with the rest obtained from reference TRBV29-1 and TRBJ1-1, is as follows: SAVISQKPSRDICQRGTSLTIQCQVDSQVTMMFWYRQQPGQSLTLIATANQGSEATYESGFVIDKFPISRPNLTFSTLTVSNMSPEDSSIYLCSGRILTTGAEAFFGQGTRLTVV.

The CDR3 DNA reads TGTGCCAGCAGTTACTCGGCAGGGAGGAATGGCTACACCTTC. Amino acids: CASSYSAGRNGYTF. The V call is TRBV6-5, the J call TRBJ1-2; maybe TRBD1 (5 bases). Per the germline V gene, CDR1 is MNHEY and CDR2 is SVGAGI. V gave up 0 bases and J gave up 6 bases, with 11 bases separating them. The CDR3 is 14 amino acids.

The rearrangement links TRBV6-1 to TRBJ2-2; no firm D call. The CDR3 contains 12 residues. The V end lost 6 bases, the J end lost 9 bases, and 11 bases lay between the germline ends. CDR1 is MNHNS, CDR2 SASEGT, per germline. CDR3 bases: TGTGCCAGCAGGATCGTGTTACGGGAGCTGTTTTTT. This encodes CASRIVLRELFF.

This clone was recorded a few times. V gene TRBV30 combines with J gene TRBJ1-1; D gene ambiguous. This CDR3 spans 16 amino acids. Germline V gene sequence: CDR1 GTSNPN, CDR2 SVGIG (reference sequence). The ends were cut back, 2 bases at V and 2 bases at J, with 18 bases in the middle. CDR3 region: CAWSRGRGGGNTEAFF. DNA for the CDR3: TGTGCCTGGAGTCGGGGTCGCGGCGGAGGAAACACTGAAGCTTTCTTT.

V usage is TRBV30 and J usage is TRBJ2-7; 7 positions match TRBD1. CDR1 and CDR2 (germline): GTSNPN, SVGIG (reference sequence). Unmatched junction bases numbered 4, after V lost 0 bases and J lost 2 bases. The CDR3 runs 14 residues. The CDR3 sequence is CAWSVGQGAYEQYF. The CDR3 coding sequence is TGTGCCTGGAGTGTAGGGCAGGGGGCCTACGAGCAGTACTTC.

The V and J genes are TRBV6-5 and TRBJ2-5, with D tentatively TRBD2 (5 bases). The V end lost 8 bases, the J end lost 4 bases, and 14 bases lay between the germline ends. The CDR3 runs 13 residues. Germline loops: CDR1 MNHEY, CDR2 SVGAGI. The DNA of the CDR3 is TGTGCCAGCCCCACGGAGGCTGGAGAGACCCAGTACTTC. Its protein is CASPTEAGETQYF.

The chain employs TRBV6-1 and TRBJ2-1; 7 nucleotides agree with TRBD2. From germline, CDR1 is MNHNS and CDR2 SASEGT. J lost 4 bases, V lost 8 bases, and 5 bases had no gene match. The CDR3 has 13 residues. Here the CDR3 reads CASREVGYNEQFF. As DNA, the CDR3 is TGTGCCAGCCGGGAGGTGGGGTACAATGAGCAGTTCTTC.

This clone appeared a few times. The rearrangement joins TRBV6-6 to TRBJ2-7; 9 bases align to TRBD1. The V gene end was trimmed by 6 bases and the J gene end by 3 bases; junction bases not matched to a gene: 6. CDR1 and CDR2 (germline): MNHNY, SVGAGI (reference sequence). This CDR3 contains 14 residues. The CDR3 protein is CASSPGQGVYEQYF. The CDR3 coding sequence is TGTGCCAGCAGCCCGGGACAGGGAGTCTACGAGCAGTACTTC.

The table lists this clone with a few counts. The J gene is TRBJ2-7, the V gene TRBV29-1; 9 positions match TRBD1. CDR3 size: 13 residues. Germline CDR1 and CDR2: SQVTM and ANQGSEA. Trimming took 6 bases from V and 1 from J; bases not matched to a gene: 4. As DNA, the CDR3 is TGCAGCGTCCTGGACAGGGGATCCTACGAGCAGTACTTC. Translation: CSVLDRGSYEQYF.

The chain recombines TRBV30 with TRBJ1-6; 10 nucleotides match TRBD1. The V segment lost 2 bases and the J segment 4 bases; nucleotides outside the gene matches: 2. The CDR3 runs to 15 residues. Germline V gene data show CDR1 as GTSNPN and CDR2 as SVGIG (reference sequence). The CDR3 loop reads CAWSRDRGYNSPLHF. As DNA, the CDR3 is TGTGCCTGGAGTCGGGACAGGGGATATAATTCACCCCTCCACTTT.

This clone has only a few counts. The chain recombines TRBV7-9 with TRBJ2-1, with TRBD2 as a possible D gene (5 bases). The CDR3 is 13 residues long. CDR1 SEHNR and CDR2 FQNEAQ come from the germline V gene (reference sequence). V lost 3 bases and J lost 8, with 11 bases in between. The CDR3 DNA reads TGTGCCAGCAGCTTCCGTATGGAGGATGAGCAGTTCTTC. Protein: CASSFRMEDEQFF. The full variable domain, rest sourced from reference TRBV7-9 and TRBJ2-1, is DTGVSQNPRHKITKRGQNVTFRCDPISEHNRLYWYRQTLGQGPEFLTYFQNEAQLEKSRLLSDRFSAERPKGSFSTLEIQRTEQGDSAMYLCASSFRMEDEQFFGPGTRLTVL.

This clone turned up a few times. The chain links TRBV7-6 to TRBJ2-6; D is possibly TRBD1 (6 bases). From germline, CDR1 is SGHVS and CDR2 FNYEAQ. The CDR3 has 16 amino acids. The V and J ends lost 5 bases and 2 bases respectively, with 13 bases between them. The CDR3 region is CASSPEGVAGANVLTF. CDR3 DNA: TGTGCCAGCAGCCCCGAGGGGGTGGCTGGGGCCAACGTCCTGACTTTC.

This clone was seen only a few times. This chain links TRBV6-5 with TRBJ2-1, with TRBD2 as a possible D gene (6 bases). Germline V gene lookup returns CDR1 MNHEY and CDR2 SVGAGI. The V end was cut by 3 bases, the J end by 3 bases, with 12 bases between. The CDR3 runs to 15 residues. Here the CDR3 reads CASSYALANYNEQFF. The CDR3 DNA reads TGTGCCAGCAGTTATGCGCTAGCGAACTACAATGAGCAGTTCTTC.

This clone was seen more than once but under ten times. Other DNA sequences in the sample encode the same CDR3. CDR3 amino acids: CASSSTDTQYF. The CDR3 DNA reads as TGTGCCAGCAGCTCAACAGATACGCAGTATTTT. This chain links TRBV7-9 with TRBJ2-3; D uncertain. V shed 4 bases and J shed 3 bases, with 2 bases lying between them. The V gene's germline CDR1 is SEHNR and CDR2 FQNEAQ (reference sequence). The CDR3 runs 11 residues.

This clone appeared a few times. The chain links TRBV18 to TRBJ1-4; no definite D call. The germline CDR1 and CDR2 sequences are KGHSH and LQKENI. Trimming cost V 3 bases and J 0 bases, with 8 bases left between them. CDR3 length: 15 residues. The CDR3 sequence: CASSPNSATNEKLFF. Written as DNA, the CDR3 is TGTGCCAGCTCACCTAACTCTGCAACTAATGAAAAACTGTTTTTT.

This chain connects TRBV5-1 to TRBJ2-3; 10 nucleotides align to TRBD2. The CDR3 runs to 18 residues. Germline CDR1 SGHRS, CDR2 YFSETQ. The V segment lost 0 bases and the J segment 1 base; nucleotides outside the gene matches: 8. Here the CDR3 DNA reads TGCGCCAGCAGCTTGGTGGGTAGCGGGGGGCCCGGCACAGATACGCAGTATTTT. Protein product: CASSLVGSGGPGTDTQYF.

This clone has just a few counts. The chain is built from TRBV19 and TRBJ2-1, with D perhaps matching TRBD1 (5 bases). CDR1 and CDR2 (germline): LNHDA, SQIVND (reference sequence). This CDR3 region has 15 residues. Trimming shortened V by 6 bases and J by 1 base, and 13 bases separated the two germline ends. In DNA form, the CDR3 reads TGTGCCAGTAGACCCCCAGGGCTGTCCTACAATGAGCAGTTCTTC. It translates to CASRPPGLSYNEQFF.

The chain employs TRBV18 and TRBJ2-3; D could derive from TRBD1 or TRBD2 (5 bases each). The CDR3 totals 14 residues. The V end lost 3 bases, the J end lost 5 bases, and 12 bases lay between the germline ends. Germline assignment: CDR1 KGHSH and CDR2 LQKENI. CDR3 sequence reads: CASSPPGRLDTQYF. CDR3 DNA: TGTGCCAGCTCACCTCCGGGACGGCTAGATACGCAGTATTTT.

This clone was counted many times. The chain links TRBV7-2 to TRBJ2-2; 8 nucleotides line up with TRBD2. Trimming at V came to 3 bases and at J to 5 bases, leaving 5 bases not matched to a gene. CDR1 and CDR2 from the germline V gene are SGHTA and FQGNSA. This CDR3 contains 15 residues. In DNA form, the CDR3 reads TGTGCCAGCAGCTTGGCTAGCGGGCGTACCGGGGAGCTGTTTTTT. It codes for CASSLASGRTGELFF.

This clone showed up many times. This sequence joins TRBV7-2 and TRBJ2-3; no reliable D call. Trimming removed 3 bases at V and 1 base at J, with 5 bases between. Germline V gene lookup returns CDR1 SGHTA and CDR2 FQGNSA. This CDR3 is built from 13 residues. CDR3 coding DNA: TGTGCCAGCAGCTTGAGTCGCACAGATACGCAGTATTTT. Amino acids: CASSLSRTDTQYF.

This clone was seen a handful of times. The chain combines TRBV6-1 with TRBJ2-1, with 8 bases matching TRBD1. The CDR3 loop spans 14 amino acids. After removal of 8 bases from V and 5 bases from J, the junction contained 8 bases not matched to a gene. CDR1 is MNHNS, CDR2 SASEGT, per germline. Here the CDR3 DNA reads TGTGCCAGCGGACGACAGGGGTGGCACAATGAGCAGTTCTTC. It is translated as CASGRQGWHNEQFF.

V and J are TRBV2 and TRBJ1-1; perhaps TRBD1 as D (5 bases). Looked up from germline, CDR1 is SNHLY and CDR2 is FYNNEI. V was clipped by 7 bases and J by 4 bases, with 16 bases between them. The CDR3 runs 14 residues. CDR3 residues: CASTQSSQGTEAFF. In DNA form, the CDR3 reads TGTGCCAGCACCCAAAGCAGTCAGGGCACTGAAGCTTTCTTT.

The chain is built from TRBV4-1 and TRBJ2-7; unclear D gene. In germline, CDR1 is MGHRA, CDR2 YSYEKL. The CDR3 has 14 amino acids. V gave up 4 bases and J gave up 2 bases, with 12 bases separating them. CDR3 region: CASSLLSEAYEQYF. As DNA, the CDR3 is TGCGCCAGCAGCCTGCTGAGTGAAGCCTACGAGCAGTACTTC.